A selection of T cell receptor beta chains follows, all from one sample in a study of T cell responses to AZD1222 COVID-19 vaccine. Here immunoSEQ multiplex PCR was the method, and the copy in TCRdb shows in-frame clones only, minus some. The table shows over 100,000 clones, with roughly 86% occurring only once. The specimen was peripheral blood, collected on day 0 of MenACWY control vaccination. The receptors were gathered from an adult in good health. CDR3s include the opening cysteine and the closing phenylalanine or tryptophan. Fields, in order: V gene, clone size, D gene, J gene, CDR3 DNA, CDR3 protein. D genes are given only for firm matches. Rows may omit the clone size; those that give it use once, few, many or a size class.

V: TRBV19
size: NA
D: NA
J: TRBJ1-6
DNA: TGTGCCAGTAGTCCGCAGGTGCCGGGGGGGAATTCACCCCTCCACTTT
CDR3: CASSPQVPGGNSPLHF

V: TRBV20-1
size: NA
D: NA
J: TRBJ1-2
DNA: TGCAGTGCTTACAGGGTGGGCTACACCTTC
CDR3: CSAYRVGYTF

V: TRBV27
size: once
D: TRBD1
J: TRBJ2-7
DNA: TGTGCCAGCAGTTTACAGGACAGGGCCGACTACGAGCAGTACTTC
CDR3: CASSLQDRADYEQYF

V: TRBV14
size: NA
D: TRBD1
J: TRBJ1-3
DNA: TGTGCCAGCAGCCAAGGAGCGACAGGGGGAAACACCATATATTTT
CDR3: CASSQGATGGNTIYF

V: TRBV11-2
size: NA
D: NA
J: TRBJ2-2
DNA: TGTGCCAGCAGCTTCAGGACCGGGGAGCTGTTTTTT
CDR3: CASSFRTGELFF

V: TRBV2
size: NA
D: NA
J: TRBJ1-1
DNA: TGTGCCAGCCGCGACGATATAGAGAGAGAAGCTTTCTTT
CDR3: CASRDDIEREAFF

V: TRBV5-1
size: NA
D: NA
J: TRBJ2-5
DNA: TGCGCCAGCAGCCGGGACGTTGAAGAGACCCAGTACTTC
CDR3: CASSRDVEETQYF

V: TRBV10-1
size: NA
D: TRBD2
J: TRBJ2-3
DNA: TGCGCCGCCGAGGGACTAGCGGGGGGGAATAGCACAGATACGCAGTATTTT
CDR3: CAAEGLAGGNSTDTQYF

V: TRBV7-2
size: NA
D: TRBD1
J: TRBJ1-3
DNA: TGTGCCAGCAGCCCTGCCGGGACAGCCTCTGGAAACACCATATATTTT
CDR3: CASSPAGTASGNTIYF

V: TRBV5-8
size: once
D: NA
J: TRBJ1-5
DNA: TGTGCCAGTCCGAGGGACTTGGGGCAGCCCCAGCATTTT
CDR3: CASPRDLGQPQHF

V: TRBV11-2
size: NA
D: NA
J: TRBJ2-7
DNA: TGTGCCAGCAGCGAGCAGTACACTACCTACGAGCAGTACTTC
CDR3: CASSEQYTTYEQYF

V: TRBV7-9
size: NA
D: NA
J: TRBJ1-6
DNA: TGTGCCAGCAGTTCGGGACGCTTTAATGGCTCCTATAATTCACCCCTCCACTTT
CDR3: CASSSGRFNGSYNSPLHF

V: TRBV28
size: NA
D: NA
J: TRBJ1-4
DNA: TGTGCCAGCAGTTTGGTGGGATCGTGGGGGCATGAAAAACTGTTTTTT
CDR3: CASSLVGSWGHEKLFF

V: TRBV11-2
size: NA
D: TRBD1
J: TRBJ2-7
DNA: TGTGCCAGCAGGCGAGCTCCGGGACAGGGGGGTTACGAGCAGTACTTC
CDR3: CASRRAPGQGGYEQYF

V: TRBV19
size: NA
D: NA
J: TRBJ2-5
DNA: TGTGCCAGTAGTATAGGTGGAGAGACCCAGTACTTC
CDR3: CASSIGGETQYF

V: TRBV6-5
size: NA
D: NA
J: TRBJ2-1
DNA: TGTGCCAGCAGTTACGTGCCAATTGGGGGTAAGGATGAGCAGTTCTTC
CDR3: CASSYVPIGGKDEQFF

V: TRBV6-5
size: NA
D: NA
J: TRBJ1-2
DNA: TGTGCCAGCAGCACAGGGTATGGCTACACCTTC
CDR3: CASSTGYGYTF

V: TRBV23-1
size: NA
D: NA
J: TRBJ1-5
DNA: TGCGCCAGCAGTCAATTTCCCGGAGCTGACCCTGTGCGGCCCCAGCATTTT
CDR3: CASSQFPGADPVRPQHF

V: TRBV2
size: NA
D: NA
J: TRBJ2-3
DNA: TGTGCCAGCGGGACGGGTGGAACAGATACGCAGTATTTT
CDR3: CASGTGGTDTQYF

V: TRBV7-6
size: NA
D: TRBD2
J: TRBJ2-7
DNA: TGTGCCAGCAGCCCCATAGGGGCGGGAGGATCCTACGAGCAGTACTTC
CDR3: CASSPIGAGGSYEQYF

V: TRBV7-8
size: NA
D: NA
J: TRBJ2-6
DNA: TGTGCCAGCAGCTTATTGGAGGGAAGAATTGGGGCCAACGTCCTGACTTTC
CDR3: CASSLLEGRIGANVLTF

V: TRBV5-1
size: NA
D: NA
J: TRBJ2-2
DNA: TGCGCCAGCAGCCCAGAAGGGACGTACGACACCGGGGAGCTGTTTTTT
CDR3: CASSPEGTYDTGELFF